This T cell receptor beta chain is from a study of vaccination and CD4 T cells after COVID-19. Overall study findings and caveats: Convalescent patients gained a median approximately 88% of their reactive clones only post-vaccination.

Cultured CD4+ T-cell DNA underwent Oncomine TCR Beta short-read sequencing. Genomic DNA was extracted from cultured CD4+ T cells. Via MiXCR, TCRdb re-called the PCR reads, giving one row per CDR3 protein. The sample has about 15,000 distinct CDR3 sequences, roughly 52% seen once; the top ten hold 9% to 15%. Indicated treatment: approximately 9-day PBMC culture with coronavirus spike peptide pools or control peptides (ViraFEST assay). A single count supports this clonotype. Its antigen is currently unknown. Germline CDR1 SGHNT, CDR2 YYREEE (reference sequence). V gave up 6 bases and J gave up 6 bases; unmatched junction bases: 6. This CDR3 is built from 14 residues.

V and J are TRBV5-4 and TRBJ2-3; 11 bases line up with TRBD2. Material for sequencing was CD4+ T cells from blood, cultured in vitro. The receptor's source is a human donor who had recovered from COVID-19. This CDR3 is CASTFSGGEDTQYF. The DNA for the CDR3 is TGTGCCAGCACCTTTAGCGGGGGGGAGGATACGCAGTATTTT. Together with reference TRBV5-4 and TRBJ2-3, the CDR3 gives the full variable domain: ETGVTQSPTHLIKTRGQQVTLRCSSQSGHNTVSWYQQALGQGPQFIFQYYREEENGRGNFPPRFSGLQFPNYSSELNVNALELDDSALYLCASTFSGGEDTQYFGPGTRLTVL.